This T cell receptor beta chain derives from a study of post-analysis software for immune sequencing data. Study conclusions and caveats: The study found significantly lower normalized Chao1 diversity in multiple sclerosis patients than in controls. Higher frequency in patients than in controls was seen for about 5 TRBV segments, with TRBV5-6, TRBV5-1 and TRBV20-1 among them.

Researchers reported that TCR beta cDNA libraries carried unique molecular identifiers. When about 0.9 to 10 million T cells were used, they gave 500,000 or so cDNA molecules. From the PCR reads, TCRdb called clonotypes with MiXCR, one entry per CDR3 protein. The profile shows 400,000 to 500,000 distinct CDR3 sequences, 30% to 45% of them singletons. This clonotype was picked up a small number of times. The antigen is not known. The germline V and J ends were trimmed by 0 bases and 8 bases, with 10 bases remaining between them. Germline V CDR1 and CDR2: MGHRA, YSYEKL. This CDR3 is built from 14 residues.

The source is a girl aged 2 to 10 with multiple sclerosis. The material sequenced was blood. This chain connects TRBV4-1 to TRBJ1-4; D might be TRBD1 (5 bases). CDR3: CASSQDQAGEKLFF. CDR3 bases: TGCGCCAGCAGCCAAGATCAAGCAGGGGAAAAACTGTTTTTT.